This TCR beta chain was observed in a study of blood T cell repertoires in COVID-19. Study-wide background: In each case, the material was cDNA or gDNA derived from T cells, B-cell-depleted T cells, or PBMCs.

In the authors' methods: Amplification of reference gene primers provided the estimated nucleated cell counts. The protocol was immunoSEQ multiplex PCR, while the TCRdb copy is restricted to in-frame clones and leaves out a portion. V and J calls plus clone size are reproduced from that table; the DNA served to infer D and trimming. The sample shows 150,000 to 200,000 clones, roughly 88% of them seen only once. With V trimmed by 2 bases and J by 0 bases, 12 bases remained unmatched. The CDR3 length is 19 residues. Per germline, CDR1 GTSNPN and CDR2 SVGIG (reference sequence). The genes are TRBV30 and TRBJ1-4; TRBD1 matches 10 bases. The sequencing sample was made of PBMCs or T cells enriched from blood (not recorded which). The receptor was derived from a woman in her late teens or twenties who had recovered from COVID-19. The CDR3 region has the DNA TGTGCCTGGAGTATCATACGGACAGGGGGTACAGCAACTAATGAAAAACTGTTTTTT. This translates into CAWSIIRTGGTATNEKLFF.